This T cell receptor beta chain appears in the sequencing data of a study of cytomegalovirus exposure and HLA in healthy donors. Study findings and constraints: The investigators catalogued 164 TCR beta chains as cytomegalovirus-associated. The dataset shows that most TCR sequences were rare, while some public TCRs occurred in many donors. Testing in vitro showed a few CMV-associated chains specific for CMV antigens.

V was clipped by 4 bases and J by 9 bases, with 16 bases between them. CDR3 length: 14 residues. Germline CDR1 MGHRA, CDR2 YSYEKL. As for this clone: Its antigen is unknown.

Among the 120 or so subjects of the validation cohort, separate from the approximately 670-subject first cohort, were the donors. The data were produced by immunoSEQ multiplex PCR, yet TCRdb's version contains in-frame clones alone and is incomplete. The sample has 250,000 to 300,000 clones, 90% seen once; the top ten hold 0.37%. The sequenced material came from PBMCs. This chain joins TRBV4-1 and TRBJ1-3, with TRBD1 as a possible D gene (5 bases). The TCR was taken from a young woman in good health and CMV-seronegative. CDR3 loop: CASSPPTAYGTIYF. The CDR3 nucleotides are TGCGCCAGCAGCCCTCCGACAGCCTATGGCACCATATATTTT.